This T cell receptor (beta chain) was captured in a study of human T cells and chemical hapten exposure. As to time point: patch test 1, 2 weeks after DPC sensitization. The treatment denotes: therapeutic diphenylcyclopropenone sensitization with weekly scalp DPC. TCRdb reanalysed the RACE reads using MiXCR and keeps one entry per CDR3 protein. The sample records some 340,000 distinct CDR3 sequences, approximately 6.3% being singletons. Germline CDR1 reads SGHNT; CDR2 reads YENEEA. V shed 1 base and J 5 bases; nucleotides not matched to a gene: 7. This CDR3 has 16 amino acids. This clonotype has just a few counts.

The chain has TRBV11-3 and TRBJ2-2, with 7 nucleotides matching TRBD2. The source is a woman aged 18-29 years with alopecia areata. Some clones in this sample may be carry-over from other donors' samples. Specimen: whole blood, collected in connection with sensitization to the hapten diphenylcyclopropenone (DPC). CDR3 residues: CASSLVPGGNTGELFF. In DNA, the CDR3 is TGTGCCAGCAGCTTAGTACCCGGGGGGAATACCGGGGAGCTGTTTTTT.